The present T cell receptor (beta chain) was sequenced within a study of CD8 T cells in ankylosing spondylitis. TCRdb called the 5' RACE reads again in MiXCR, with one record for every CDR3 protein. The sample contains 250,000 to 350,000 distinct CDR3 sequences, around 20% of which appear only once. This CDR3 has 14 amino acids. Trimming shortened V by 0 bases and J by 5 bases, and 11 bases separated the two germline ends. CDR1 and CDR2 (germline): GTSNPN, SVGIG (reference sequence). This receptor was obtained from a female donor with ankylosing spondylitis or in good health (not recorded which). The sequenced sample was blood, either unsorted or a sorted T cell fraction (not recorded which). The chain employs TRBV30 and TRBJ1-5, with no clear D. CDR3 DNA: TGTGCCTGGAGTGTAGGAACCCTGGATCAGCCCCAGCATTTT. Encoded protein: CAWSVGTLDQPQHF.